This TCR beta chain stems from a study of graft-versus-host responses after intestinal transplantation. Using immunoSEQ multiplex PCR, the repertoire was profiled, and TCRdb retains in-frame clones only, with some absent. The data show about 120,000 clones, roughly 96% seen once. Comment on this clone: What it recognizes is unknown.

The V gene lost 1 base and the J gene lost 3 bases, with 16 bases spanning the gap. The germline V gene has CDR1 MNHGY and CDR2 SAAAGT. CDR3 size: 16 residues. Study-wide results and caveats: Detected in recipient marrow were GvH clones, some of which were first observed in ileum or blood.

The clonotype originates from a human donor who received an intestinal transplant. The specimen was unstimulated CD8+ T cells sorted from spleen or lymph node cells, collected before intestinal transplant. The V gene is TRBV6-8, the J gene TRBJ2-7; tentatively, D is TRBD1 or TRBD2 (6 bases each). CDR3 sequence reads: CASSYWRDTRCYEQYF. DNA for the CDR3: TGTGCCAGCAGTTACTGGCGGGACACCCGTTGCTACGAGCAGTACTTC.